The entry below describes one TCR beta chain. Its antigen remains unidentified. The repertoire was sequenced with immunoSEQ multiplex PCR; TCRdb's copy has only in-frame clones and lacks some. The sample contains 25,000 to 30,000 clones, around 82% of which appear only once. This sample stems from a study of T cell clonotyping in hematopoietic cell transplantation. Study in general: Cytoreduction preceded collection of pretransplant recipient samples.

The time point: recipient sample about 28 days before transplant, after cytoreduction. Study-wide points: Recipient TCR diversity dropped after transplant; expanded clonotypes rose from day 30 to 180. CD4 and CD8 repertoire contributions could not be separated without sorting.

Germline V gene data show CDR1 as MNHEY and CDR2 as SVGAGI. V gave up 0 bases and J gave up 0 bases, with 6 bases separating them. The CDR3 runs to 15 residues. The TCR was taken from a man aged 40-50 years with acute myeloid leukemia. Some clones in this sample may be carry-over from other donors' samples. The sample consisted of peripheral blood mononuclear cells, taken before stem cell transplant. The chain couples TRBV6-5 to TRBJ1-3, with D unresolved. CDR3 DNA: TGTGCCAGCAGTTACTCCAGGACCTCTGGAAACACCATATATTTT. It yields the protein CASSYSRTSGNTIYF.